Here is one TCR beta chain with its context. Its antigen is not yet known. The junction does not match germline at one end; this may be a read error. The donors were healthy, HIV-negative adults with no recently reported acute infections or vaccinations. Every donor was a Caucasian adult residing in Nashville, Tennessee, USA. For unsorted samples, roughly 91 million PBMCs were counted, and genomic DNA was extracted using the QIAamp DNA Blood Mini kit. After blood collection by leukapheresis, PBMCs were isolated using Ficoll-Histopaque density gradient centrifugation and then cryopreserved in the vapor phase of liquid nitrogen. These data belong to a study of shared clonotypes between healthy human individuals (TCRdb year 2020). Looking at the study overall: A few men and a couple of women, aged 18 to 49 years, made up the cohort. Between about 0.8 and 9 billion PBMCs per donor were obtained by leukapheresis. Libraries were prepared and TCR repertoires were sequenced by different laboratories using diverse techniques, in order to increase sequencing depth and limit assay-specific biases. The study deeply sequenced blood TCR repertoires of about 5 healthy adults to estimate repertoire size and the extent of clonotype sharing between individuals.

TCR CDR3 regions were amplified from genomic DNA by multiplex PCR using the deep immunoSEQ assay. Extracted genomic DNA from each cell subset was distributed evenly across all wells of several immunoSEQ 96-well plates, and each plate was treated as a replicate. For unsorted PBMC, approximately 300 ng of genomic DNA, equivalent to approximately 30,000 T cell genomes, went into each replicate PCR. Unsorted PBMC genomic DNA was sequenced across ten immunoSEQ deep assay plates. The purified libraries were quantified using a Qubit 3.0 fluorometer, sized with a Bioanalyzer 2100, and then quantified again using the KAPA Library Quantification kit. Each immunoSEQ 96-well plate was sequenced on its own single-read 150-cycle Illumina NextSeq 550 flow cell. Turning to the authors' computational methods: The immunoSEQ output contained only junctional sequences without quality scores, so filtering could not match that applied to full-length reads. To assign V/J genes and CDR3, sequences were annotated using PyIR, a Python wrapper for IgBLAST v1.9, with IMGT germline references. Any read was removed if the V/J assignment was weak (E-value above 1e-6), the CDR3 was missing, or the read contained stop codons, out-of-frame junctions, or ambiguous translated residues. V3J clonotypes were defined as sequences sharing the same inferred V gene, J gene, and CDR3 amino acid sequence. Percentage overlap between repertoires was calculated by dividing the number of shared unique clonotypes by the size of the smaller repertoire. Richness of each repertoire was evaluated using RTK rarefaction, the Chao1 estimator, and Recon v2.1 estimates of unobserved clonotypes. TCRdb retrieved this table from immuneACCESS and kept in-frame rearrangements only. Not all clones are present; in checked studies, unresolved V genes account for under half, and no reason is known for the remainder. The V and J calls and the clone size are those of that table, but D and trimming were determined from the DNA. In this sample the table shows some 470,000 clones, 60% to 85% of which occur a single time. Approximately 12% of the sample is taken by the ten largest.

The full study reports these points: Pairwise subsampling led to the expectation that sequencing depth would affect the degree of clonotype sharing among donors. The small number of donors limited the genetic and exposure-history diversity represented. Sampling was limited to blood, and TCR repertoires in tissue likely differ from TCR repertoires in blood.

Taken from cysteine to phenylalanine, the CDR3 has 18 residues. Left in the record is the CDR3 DNA by itself, 54 bases read in frame from the first base. Per the germline V gene, SGHTA is the CDR1 and FQGNSA is the CDR2. Sequenced sample: PBMCs. The chain couples TRBV7-2 to TRBJ2-7; TRBD2 lines up with 12 middle nucleotides. This receptor was obtained from a woman aged 40 to 50 in good health. Some clones in this sample may be carry-over from other donors' samples. The CDR3 reads CASSLGSLAGGIIYELYF. The nucleotides read TGTGCCAGCAGCTTAGGGTCCCTAGCGGGAGGGATAATCTACGAGCTGTACTTC.